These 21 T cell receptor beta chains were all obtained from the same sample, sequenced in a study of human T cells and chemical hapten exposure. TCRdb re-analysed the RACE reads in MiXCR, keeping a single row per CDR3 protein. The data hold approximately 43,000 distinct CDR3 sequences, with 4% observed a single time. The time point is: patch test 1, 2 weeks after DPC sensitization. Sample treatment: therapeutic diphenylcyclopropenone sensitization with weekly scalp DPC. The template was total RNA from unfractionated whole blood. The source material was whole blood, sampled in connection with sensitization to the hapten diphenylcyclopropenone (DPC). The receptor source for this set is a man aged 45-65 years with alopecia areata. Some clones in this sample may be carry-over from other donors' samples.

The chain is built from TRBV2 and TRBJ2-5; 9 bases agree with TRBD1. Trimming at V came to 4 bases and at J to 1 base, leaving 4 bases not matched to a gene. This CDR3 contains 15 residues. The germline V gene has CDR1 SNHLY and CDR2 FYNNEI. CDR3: CASSGTGEFQETQYF. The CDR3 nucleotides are TGTGCCAGCAGTGGGACAGGGGAATTCCAAGAGACCCAGTACTTC. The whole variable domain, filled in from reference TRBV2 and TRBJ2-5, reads EPEVTQTPSHQVTQMGQEVILRCVPISNHLYFYWYRQILGQKVEFLVSFYNNEISEKSEIFDDQFSVERPDGSNFTLKIRSTKLEDSAMYFCASSGTGEFQETQYFGPGTRLLVL.

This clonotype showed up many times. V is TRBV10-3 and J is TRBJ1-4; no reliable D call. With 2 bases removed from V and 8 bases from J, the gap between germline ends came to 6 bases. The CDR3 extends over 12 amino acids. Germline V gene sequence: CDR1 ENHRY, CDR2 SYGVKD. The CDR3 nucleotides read TGTGCCATCAGTGAGGATTTGGAAAAACTGTTTTTT. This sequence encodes CAISEDLEKLFF.

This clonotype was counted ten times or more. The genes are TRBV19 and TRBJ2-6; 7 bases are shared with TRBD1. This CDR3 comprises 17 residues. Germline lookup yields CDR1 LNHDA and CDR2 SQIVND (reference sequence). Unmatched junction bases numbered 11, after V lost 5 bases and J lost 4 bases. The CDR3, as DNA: TGTGCCAGTAGTCCTGGGACAGTTGGCTTAGGGGCCAACGTCCTGACTTTC. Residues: CASSPGTVGLGANVLTF.

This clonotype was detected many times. The CDR3 nucleotides read TGTGCCAGCTCACCACGCCAGGGGGCCGGGGATACGCAGTATTTT. Amino acids: CASSPRQGAGDTQYF. The V gene is TRBV18, the J gene TRBJ2-3; TRBD1 matches at 8 bases. The CDR3 length is 15 residues. The V segment lost 1 base and the J segment 6 bases; nucleotides outside the gene matches: 6. Germline CDR1 and CDR2: KGHSH and LQKENI.

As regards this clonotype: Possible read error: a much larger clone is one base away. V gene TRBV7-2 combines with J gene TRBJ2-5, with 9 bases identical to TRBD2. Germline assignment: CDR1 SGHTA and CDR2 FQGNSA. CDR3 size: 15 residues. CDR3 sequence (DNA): TGTGTCAGCAGCCCGGGACTAGCTGTAGAACAGACCCAGTACTTC. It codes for CVSSPGLAVEQTQYF.

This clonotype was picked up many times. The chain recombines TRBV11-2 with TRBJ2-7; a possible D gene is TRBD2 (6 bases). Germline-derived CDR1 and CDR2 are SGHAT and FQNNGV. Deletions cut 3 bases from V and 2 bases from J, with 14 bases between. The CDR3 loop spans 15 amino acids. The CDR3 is CASSFMSRGTYEQYF. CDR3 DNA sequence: TGTGCCAGCAGCTTTATGTCCCGGGGGACCTACGAGCAGTACTTC.

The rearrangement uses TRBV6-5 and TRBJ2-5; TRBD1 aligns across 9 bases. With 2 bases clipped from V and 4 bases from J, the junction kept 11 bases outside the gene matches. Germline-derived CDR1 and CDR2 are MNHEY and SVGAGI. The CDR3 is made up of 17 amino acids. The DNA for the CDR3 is TGTGCCAGCAGTTACCGTCTCGGGACAGGGCGGCGAGAGACCCAGTACTTC. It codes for CASSYRLGTGRRETQYF.

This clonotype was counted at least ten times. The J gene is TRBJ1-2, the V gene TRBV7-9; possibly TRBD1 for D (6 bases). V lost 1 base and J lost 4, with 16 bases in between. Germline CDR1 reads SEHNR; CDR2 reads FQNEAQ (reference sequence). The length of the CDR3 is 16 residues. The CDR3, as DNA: TGTGCCAGCAGCTTAGGGATTACAGGGTTAATCTATGGCTACACCTTC. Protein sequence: CASSLGITGLIYGYTF.

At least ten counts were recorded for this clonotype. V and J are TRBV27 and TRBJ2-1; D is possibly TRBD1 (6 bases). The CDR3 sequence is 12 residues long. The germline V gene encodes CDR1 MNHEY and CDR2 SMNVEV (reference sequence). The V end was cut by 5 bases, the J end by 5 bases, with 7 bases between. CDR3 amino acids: CASSRDNNEQFF. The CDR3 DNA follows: TGTGCCAGCAGTCGGGACAACAATGAGCAGTTCTTC.

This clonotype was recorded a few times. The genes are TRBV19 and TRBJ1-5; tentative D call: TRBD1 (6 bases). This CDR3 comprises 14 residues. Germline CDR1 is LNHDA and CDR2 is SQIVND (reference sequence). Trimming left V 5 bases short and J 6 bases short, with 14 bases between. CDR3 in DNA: TGTGCCAGTAGTGCACAGGGCGACGCTCAGCCCCAGCATTTT. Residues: CASSAQGDAQPQHF.

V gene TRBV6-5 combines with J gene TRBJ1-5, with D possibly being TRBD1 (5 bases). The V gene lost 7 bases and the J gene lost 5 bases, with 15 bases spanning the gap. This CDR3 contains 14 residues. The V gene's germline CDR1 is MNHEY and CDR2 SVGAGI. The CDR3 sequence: CASKQARAYQPQHF. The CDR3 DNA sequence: TGTGCCAGCAAACAGGCCAGGGCGTATCAGCCCCAGCATTTT.

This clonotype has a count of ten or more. CDR3 amino acids: CATNPRPPLEAQYF. The CDR3 nucleotides are TGTGCCACCAATCCTCGGCCGCCGTTGGAAGCCCAGTACTTC. V and J are TRBV6-7 and TRBJ2-5; the D is unclear. TRBV6-7 is identified as an open reading frame with a role that is uncertain. V lost 10 bases and J lost 9, with 24 bases in between. The CDR3 has 14 amino acids.

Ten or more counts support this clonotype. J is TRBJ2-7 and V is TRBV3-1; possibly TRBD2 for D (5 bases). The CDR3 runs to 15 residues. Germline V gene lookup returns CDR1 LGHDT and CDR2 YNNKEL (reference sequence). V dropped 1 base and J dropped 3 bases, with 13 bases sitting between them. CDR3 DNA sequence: TGTGCCAGCAGCCAAGTCCCCGCCGGGAACTACGAGCAGTACTTC. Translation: CASSQVPAGNYEQYF.

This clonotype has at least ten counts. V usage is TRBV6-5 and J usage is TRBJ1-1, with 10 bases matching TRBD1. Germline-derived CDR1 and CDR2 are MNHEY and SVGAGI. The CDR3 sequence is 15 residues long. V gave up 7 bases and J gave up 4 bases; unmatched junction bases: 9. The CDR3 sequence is CASTQGQGGVTEAFF. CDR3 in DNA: TGTGCCAGCACTCAAGGACAGGGGGGAGTCACTGAAGCTTTCTTT.

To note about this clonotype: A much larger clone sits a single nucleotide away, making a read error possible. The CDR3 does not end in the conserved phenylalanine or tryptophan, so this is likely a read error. The CDR3 nucleotides read TGTGCCAGCAGCTTGGGAGGGGTGAATCAGCCCCAGCATTTA. Translation gives CASSLGGVNQPQHL. The J gene is TRBJ1-5, the V gene TRBV7-2; D may be TRBD1 (5 bases). The ends were cut back, 3 bases at V and 4 bases at J, with 10 bases in the middle. From germline, CDR1 is SGHTA and CDR2 FQGNSA. The CDR3 loop spans 14 amino acids.

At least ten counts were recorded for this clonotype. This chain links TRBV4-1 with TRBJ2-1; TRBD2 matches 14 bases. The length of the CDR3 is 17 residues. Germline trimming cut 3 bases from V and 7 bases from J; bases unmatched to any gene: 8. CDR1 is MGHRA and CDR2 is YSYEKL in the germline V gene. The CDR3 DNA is TGCGCCAGCAGCCATTCCGCCGGGACTAGCGGGAGTAATGAGCAGTTCTTC. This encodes CASSHSAGTSGSNEQFF.

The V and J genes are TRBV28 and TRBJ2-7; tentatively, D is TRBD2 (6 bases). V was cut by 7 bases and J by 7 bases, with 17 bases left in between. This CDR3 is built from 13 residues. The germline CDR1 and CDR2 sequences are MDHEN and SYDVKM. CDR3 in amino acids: CASIPRAGREQYF. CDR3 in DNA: TGTGCCAGCATCCCGCGCGCGGGAAGGGAGCAGTACTTC.

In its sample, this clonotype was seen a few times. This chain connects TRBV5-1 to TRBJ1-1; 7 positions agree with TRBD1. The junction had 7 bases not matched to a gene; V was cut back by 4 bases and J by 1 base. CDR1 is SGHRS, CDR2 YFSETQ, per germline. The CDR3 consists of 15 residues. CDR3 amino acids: CASSELRGTNTEAFF. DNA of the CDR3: TGCGCCAGCAGCGAACTCAGGGGGACGAACACTGAAGCTTTCTTT. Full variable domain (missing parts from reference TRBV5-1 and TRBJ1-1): KAGVTQTPRYLIKTRGQQVTLSCSPISGHRSVSWYQQTPGQGLQFLFEYFSETQRNKGNFPGRFSGRQFSNSRSEMNVSTLELGDSALYLCASSELRGTNTEAFFGQGTRLTVV.

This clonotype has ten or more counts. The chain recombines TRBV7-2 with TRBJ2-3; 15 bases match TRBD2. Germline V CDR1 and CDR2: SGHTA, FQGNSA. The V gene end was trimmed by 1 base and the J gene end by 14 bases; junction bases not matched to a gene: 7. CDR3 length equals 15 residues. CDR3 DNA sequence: TGTGCCAGCAGCTTAGGGACTAGCGGGAGGGCCGGAGGGTATTTT. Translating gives CASSLGTSGRAGGYF.

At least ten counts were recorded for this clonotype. CDR3 loop: CASSHGGPARTQYF. DNA of the CDR3: TGCGCCAGCAGCCATGGGGGGCCTGCTCGGACCCAGTACTTC. This sequence joins TRBV5-1 and TRBJ2-5; either TRBD1 or TRBD2 may fit D (6 bases each). Germline lookup yields CDR1 SGHRS and CDR2 YFSETQ. This CDR3 comprises 14 residues. Trimming removed 4 bases at V and 7 bases at J, with 17 bases between. Supplemented by reference TRBV5-1 and TRBJ2-5, the full variable domain reads KAGVTQTPRYLIKTRGQQVTLSCSPISGHRSVSWYQQTPGQGLQFLFEYFSETQRNKGNFPGRFSGRQFSNSRSEMNVSTLELGDSALYLCASSHGGPARTQYFGPGTRLLVL.

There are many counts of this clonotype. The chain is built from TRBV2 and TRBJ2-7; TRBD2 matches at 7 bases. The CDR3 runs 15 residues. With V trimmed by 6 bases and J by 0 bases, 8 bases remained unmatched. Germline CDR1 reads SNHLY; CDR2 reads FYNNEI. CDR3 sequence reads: CASSQGLHSSYEQYF. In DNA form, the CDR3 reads TGTGCCAGCAGCCAGGGACTACACAGCTCCTACGAGCAGTACTTC.